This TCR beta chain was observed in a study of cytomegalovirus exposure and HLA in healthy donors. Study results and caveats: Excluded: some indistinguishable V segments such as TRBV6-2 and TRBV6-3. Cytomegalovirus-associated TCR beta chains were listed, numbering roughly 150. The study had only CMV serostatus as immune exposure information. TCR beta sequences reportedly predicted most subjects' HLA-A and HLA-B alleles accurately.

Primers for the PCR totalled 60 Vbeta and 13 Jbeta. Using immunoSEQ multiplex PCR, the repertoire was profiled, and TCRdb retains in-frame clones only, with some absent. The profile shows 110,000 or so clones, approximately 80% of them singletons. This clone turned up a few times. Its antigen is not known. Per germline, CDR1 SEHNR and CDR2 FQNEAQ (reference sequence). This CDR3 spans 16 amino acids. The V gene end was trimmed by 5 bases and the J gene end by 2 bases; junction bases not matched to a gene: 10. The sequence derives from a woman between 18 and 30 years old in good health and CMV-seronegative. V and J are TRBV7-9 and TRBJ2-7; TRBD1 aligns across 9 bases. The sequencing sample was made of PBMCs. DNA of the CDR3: TGTGCCAGCAGCCCAGCCCGGGACAGGGAAACCTACGAGCAGTACTTC. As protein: CASSPARDRETYEQYF.